The 29 T cell receptor beta chains below come from one sample, sequenced in a study of blood T cell repertoires in COVID-19. TCRdb's table, derived via immunoSEQ multiplex PCR, lists solely in-frame clones and lacks some. Of approximately 100,000 clones in the sample, roughly four fifths were seen once. Sequenced sample: peripheral blood. These TCRs come from a man at least 80 years old with COVID-19, enrolled during active disease.

The chain links TRBV5-1 to TRBJ2-7; D may be TRBD1 (6 bases). Deletions cut 1 base from V and 2 bases from J, with 10 bases between. Germline CDR1 is SGHRS and CDR2 is YFSETQ. The CDR3 has 14 amino acids. The CDR3 coding sequence is TGCGCCAGCAGCTTGTCAGGGACAACCTACGAGCAGTACTTC. It codes for CASSLSGTTYEQYF. The full variable domain, in which reference TRBV5-1 and TRBJ2-7 provide the parts outside the CDR3, is KAGVTQTPRYLIKTRGQQVTLSCSPISGHRSVSWYQQTPGQGLQFLFEYFSETQRNKGNFPGRFSGRQFSNSRSEMNVSTLELGDSALYLCASSLSGTTYEQYFGPGTRLTVT.

A single count supports this clone. The chain links TRBV29-1 to TRBJ1-3, with a tentative D call TRBD1 (5 bases). CDR1 and CDR2 (germline): SQVTM, ANQGSEA. With 4 bases removed from V and 1 base from J, the gap between germline ends came to 11 bases. This CDR3 has 14 amino acids. The CDR3 bases are TGCAGCGTTGCCCAGGGTTTATCTGGAAACACCATATATTTT. Protein: CSVAQGLSGNTIYF.

This clone was seen once. V usage is TRBV5-4 and J usage is TRBJ1-4, with D perhaps TRBD1 (5 bases). V dropped 1 base and J dropped 1 base, with 8 bases sitting between them. Germline V gene lookup returns CDR1 SGHNT and CDR2 YYREEE (reference sequence). The CDR3 has 15 residues. CDR3: CASSLRRGTNEKLFF. The DNA for the CDR3 is TGTGCCAGCAGCTTGAGAAGGGGAACTAATGAAAAACTGTTTTTT.

The gene calls are TRBV4-2 and TRBJ2-1; possibly TRBD1 for D (7 bases). Germline V gene sequence: CDR1 LGHNA, CDR2 YNFKEQ. This CDR3 contains 16 residues. The germline V and J ends were trimmed by 3 bases and 9 bases, with 21 bases remaining between them. As DNA, the CDR3 is TGTGCCAGCAGCCAGGGCGGGACAGAACGGGCAAGTGAGCAGTTCTTC. This sequence encodes CASSQGGTERASEQFF.

The chain couples TRBV5-1 to TRBJ2-4, with D perhaps TRBD1 (6 bases). The CDR3 spans 15 residues. The germline V gene has CDR1 SGHRS and CDR2 YFSETQ. V was cut by 0 bases and J by 6 bases, with 13 bases left in between. The CDR3 bases are TGCGCCAGCAGCTTGGAATCGCAGGGGCTAAACATTCAGTACTTC. Protein sequence: CASSLESQGLNIQYF.

The chain uses TRBV5-1 and TRBJ2-3, with D uncertain. Deletions cut 9 bases from V and 2 bases from J, with 13 bases between. The CDR3 is made up of 13 amino acids. From germline, CDR1 is SGHRS and CDR2 YFSETQ. CDR3 in amino acids: CATRRLPTDTQYF. In DNA form, the CDR3 reads TGCGCCACCAGACGCCTACCCACAGATACGCAGTATTTT.

The chain uses TRBV28 and TRBJ1-5, with no clear D. The V and J ends lost 6 bases and 5 bases respectively, with 8 bases between them. The germline V gene has CDR1 MDHEN and CDR2 SYDVKM. The CDR3 is 12 amino acids. Written as DNA, the CDR3 is TGTGCCAGCAGCCTTTCCCATCAGCCCCAGCATTTT. Translation gives CASSLSHQPQHF.

This chain links TRBV11-1 with TRBJ2-2; TRBD1 matches at 10 bases. V shed 5 bases, J shed 1 base, and the junction held 1 base outside the gene matches. Germline loops: CDR1 SGHAT, CDR2 FQDESV (reference sequence). The CDR3 covers 15 residues. In DNA form, the CDR3 reads TGTGCCAGCAGCCGGGACAGGGGGAACACCGGGGAGCTGTTTTTT. Its protein is CASSRDRGNTGELFF. Combining the CDR3 with reference TRBV11-1 and TRBJ2-2 gives the whole variable domain EAEVAQSPRYKITEKSQAVAFWCDPISGHATLYWYRQILGQGPELLVQFQDESVVDDSQLPKDRFSAERLKGVDSTLKIQPAELGDSAMYLCASSRDRGNTGELFFGEGSRLTVL.

In DNA form, the CDR3 reads TGTGCCAGCAGTGAACAGGGGACCTACACTGAAGCTTTCTTT. Translating it yields CASSEQGTYTEAFF. The rearrangement joins TRBV2 to TRBJ1-1, with D possibly being TRBD1 (6 bases). The CDR3 contains 14 residues. The V and J ends lost 2 bases and 3 bases respectively, with 10 bases between them. Germline-derived CDR1 and CDR2 are SNHLY and FYNNEI.

The chain employs TRBV6-2 or TRBV6-3 and TRBJ2-1; maybe TRBD2 (5 bases). Trimming left V 5 bases short and J 9 bases short, with 11 bases between. The CDR3 is made up of 12 amino acids. The germline CDR1 and CDR2 sequences are MNHEY and SVGEGT. The CDR3 region has the DNA TGTGCCAGCAGTCGGACTGTCCCTGAGCAGTTCTTC. It encodes CASSRTVPEQFF.

This clone was recorded once. The rearrangement uses TRBV27 and TRBJ2-7, with 8 nucleotides matching TRBD2. Trimming cost V 6 bases and J 3 bases; bases outside gene matches: 16. Germline V gives CDR1 MNHEY, CDR2 SMNVEV (reference sequence). This CDR3 is 17 amino acids long. CDR3 loop: CASSPLRGERENYEQYF. The CDR3 DNA reads TGTGCCAGCAGCCCACTCCGGGGGGAGCGGGAGAACTACGAGCAGTACTTC.

The chain recombines TRBV19 with TRBJ1-4; 9 bases fit TRBD1. This CDR3 has 18 amino acids. V shed 5 bases, J shed 7 bases, and the junction held 17 bases outside the gene matches. CDR1 and CDR2 from the germline V gene are LNHDA and SQIVND (reference sequence). CDR3 amino acids: CASSPSGTGRSGSEKLFF. DNA of the CDR3: TGTGCCAGTAGTCCCTCCGGGACAGGGCGCTCCGGGAGTGAAAAACTGTTTTTT.

DNA of the CDR3: TGTGCCAGCAGCTCAACATCCTCACCCCTCCACTTT. It encodes CASSSTSSPLHF. The chain combines TRBV9 with TRBJ1-6; the D is unclear. The germline gives CDR1 SGDLS, CDR2 YYNGEE. Trimming shortened V by 4 bases and J by 10 bases, and 9 bases separated the two germline ends. The CDR3 runs to 12 residues.

This clone was counted only a few times. The V gene is TRBV13, the J gene TRBJ2-1; 7 positions match TRBD2. Germline lookup yields CDR1 PRHDT and CDR2 FYEKMQ (reference sequence). The length of the CDR3 is 15 residues. The ends lost 4 bases at V and 9 bases at J; junction bases unmatched: 12. CDR3 in amino acids: CASSSRTSLFLEQFF. For the CDR3, the DNA is TGTGCCAGCAGCTCAAGGACTAGTCTCTTCCTTGAGCAGTTCTTC.

This chain links TRBV29-1 with TRBJ2-7; 11 nucleotides align to TRBD2. Germline CDR1 SQVTM, CDR2 ANQGSEA. V lost 6 bases to trimming and J lost 0 bases; unmatched junction nucleotides: 13. The CDR3 loop spans 17 amino acids. This CDR3 is CSVQSPGLADLSYEQYF. The CDR3 DNA follows: TGCAGCGTCCAGTCCCCGGGACTAGCGGATCTCTCCTACGAGCAGTACTTC.

This chain joins TRBV7-2 and TRBJ2-1, with 7 bases that match TRBD1. CDR3 length equals 16 residues. Germline V gives CDR1 SGHTA, CDR2 FQGNSA. V shed 4 bases and J 0 bases; nucleotides not matched to a gene: 6. The CDR3 sequence is CASSWRTGGSYNEQFF. The CDR3 DNA sequence: TGTGCCAGCAGCTGGAGGACAGGTGGCTCCTACAATGAGCAGTTCTTC. Supplemented by reference TRBV7-2 and TRBJ2-1, the full variable domain reads GAGVSQSPSNKVTEKGKDVELRCDPISGHTALYWYRQSLGQGLEFLIYFQGNSAPDKSGLPSDRFSAERTGGSVSTLTIQRTQQEDSAVYLCASSWRTGGSYNEQFFGPGTRLTVL.

The rearrangement joins TRBV29-1 to TRBJ2-7, with 8 nucleotides matching TRBD2. The CDR3 sequence is 13 residues long. The germline gives CDR1 SQVTM, CDR2 ANQGSEA. Trimming at V came to 4 bases and at J to 4 bases, leaving 6 bases not matched to a gene. CDR3 nucleotides: TGCAGCGTTGTGAGCGGGAGACGGTACGAGCAGTACTTC. Translation: CSVVSGRRYEQYF.

In this sample, this clone turned up many times. This rearrangement joins TRBV6-1 to TRBJ1-2; D is perhaps TRBD1 (5 bases). There are 14 residues in the CDR3. V lost 1 base and J lost 4, with 10 bases in between. The germline CDR1 and CDR2 sequences are MNHNS and SASEGT. The CDR3 DNA reads TGTGCCAGCAGTGAAGGGGGCGAGTTCTATGGCTACACCTTC. Residues: CASSEGGEFYGYTF.

This chain joins TRBV9 and TRBJ2-5; 7 bases are a match to TRBD1. Germline lookup yields CDR1 SGDLS and CDR2 YYNGEE. Trimming took 0 bases from V and 8 from J; bases not matched to a gene: 13. The CDR3 spans 16 residues. CDR3 sequence (DNA): TGTGCCAGCAGCGTAGCCCTGACAGGGTCAGGGGAAACCCAGTACTTC. The encoded protein is CASSVALTGSGETQYF.

The chain uses TRBV2 and TRBJ2-3, with 8 bases that match TRBD2. The ends lost 2 bases at V and 2 bases at J; junction bases unmatched: 12. The germline gives CDR1 SNHLY, CDR2 FYNNEI. This CDR3 comprises 18 residues. The CDR3 spells CASSERTSGGGATDTQYF. CDR3 bases: TGTGCCAGCAGTGAACGAACTAGCGGAGGGGGAGCCACAGATACGCAGTATTTT.

This chain connects TRBV5-1 to TRBJ1-6; perhaps TRBD1 as D (5 bases). Germline V gene lookup returns CDR1 SGHRS and CDR2 YFSETQ. The CDR3 extends over 15 amino acids. The ends were cut back, 1 base at V and 10 bases at J, with 15 bases in the middle. CDR3 sequence (DNA): TGCGCCAGCAGCTTGTTAGACAGTTTGGGATCACCCCTCCACTTT. Protein product: CASSLLDSLGSPLHF.

The chain carries TRBV28 and TRBJ2-2; D might be TRBD2 (6 bases). V was shortened by 7 bases and J by 1 base, with 19 bases between the two germline ends. Germline V gene lookup returns CDR1 MDHEN and CDR2 SYDVKM. The CDR3 extends over 17 amino acids. For the CDR3, the DNA is TGTGCCAGCAATACCTGGGCGGGGCGGGGGAACACCGGGGAGCTGTTTTTT. Protein product: CASNTWAGRGNTGELFF.

The V call is TRBV29-1, the J call TRBJ2-7, with a weak D call TRBD2 (6 bases). This CDR3 is 12 amino acids long. The V end lost 0 bases, the J end lost 5 bases, and 8 bases lay between the germline ends. CDR1 SQVTM and CDR2 ANQGSEA come from the germline V gene. CDR3 sequence reads: CSVEDGSDEQYF. CDR3 nucleotides: TGCAGCGTTGAAGACGGGAGCGACGAGCAGTACTTC.

The chain has TRBV28 and TRBJ2-5; weak D call: TRBD1 (6 bases). This CDR3 is 19 amino acids long. In germline, CDR1 is MDHEN, CDR2 SYDVKM. The V and J ends lost 4 bases and 0 bases respectively, with 24 bases between them. CDR3 sequence (DNA): TGTGCCAGCAGTTCAGTAGTTGCGATGGACAGCCCTTACCAAGAGACCCAGTACTTC. Protein: CASSSVVAMDSPYQETQYF.

The chain employs TRBV6-5 and TRBJ1-1; TRBD1 matches 11 bases. CDR3 size: 14 residues. With V trimmed by 7 bases and J by 5 bases, 6 bases remained unmatched. CDR1 and CDR2 (germline): MNHEY, SVGAGI. The CDR3 DNA is TGTGCCAGCACCTACGGACAGGGGGCTACTGAAGCTTTCTTT. Protein: CASTYGQGATEAFF.

The chain is built from TRBV18 and TRBJ1-5, with D possibly matching TRBD1 (6 bases). This CDR3 spans 17 amino acids. The V end was cut by 3 bases, the J end by 2 bases, with 17 bases between. Looked up from germline, CDR1 is KGHSH and CDR2 is LQKENI. The CDR3 loop is CASSPGEGVRGNQPQHF. In nucleotides, the CDR3 is TGTGCCAGCTCACCGGGAGAGGGGGTAAGGGGCAATCAGCCCCAGCATTTT.

The rearrangement uses TRBV6-5 and TRBJ2-7, with 9 bases lining up with TRBD2. The CDR3 length is 15 residues. The germline V gene encodes CDR1 MNHEY and CDR2 SVGAGI. Trimming removed 2 bases from V and 0 bases from J; junction bases left unmatched: 2. The chain's CDR3 is CASSYASGTSYEQYF. The CDR3 DNA reads as TGTGCCAGCAGTTACGCTAGCGGGACCTCCTACGAGCAGTACTTC.

The chain is built from TRBV28 and TRBJ2-3; TRBD2 is a possible D gene (6 bases). Germline V lookup: CDR1 MDHEN, CDR2 SYDVKM. The length of the CDR3 is 15 residues. Trimming cost V 3 bases and J 0 bases, with 10 bases left between them. CDR3 amino acids: CASSFGEASTDTQYF. The CDR3 DNA is TGTGCCAGCAGTTTCGGGGAGGCTAGCACAGATACGCAGTATTTT.

This CDR3 is CASSEQGSAHNEQFF. In DNA, the CDR3 is TGTGCCAGCAGTGAGCAGGGTTCCGCCCACAATGAGCAGTTCTTC. The chain links TRBV2 to TRBJ2-1; D possibly corresponds to TRBD1 (5 bases). There are 15 residues in the CDR3. Germline CDR1 reads SNHLY; CDR2 reads FYNNEI. V shed 3 bases and J shed 5 bases, with 14 bases lying between them.